This T cell receptor (beta chain) came from a study of blood T cell repertoires in COVID-19. Study background: In each case, the material was cDNA or gDNA derived from T cells, B-cell-depleted T cells, or PBMCs.

In assigning cohorts, the study relied on participant-reported clinical history. Per the original data handling: Reference gene primer amplification gave estimated nucleated cell counts. This table comes from immunoSEQ multiplex PCR, and its TCRdb copy is limited to in-frame clones, with some not included. The V and J calls and the clone size are those of that table, but D and trimming were determined from the DNA. The sample includes about 250,000 clones, about 90% seen only once; the top ten take 4%. The V and J ends lost 7 bases and 1 base respectively, with 5 bases between them. The CDR3 is 13 residues long.

The V gene is TRBV12-3 or TRBV12-4, the J gene TRBJ2-6; no firm D call. The sample taken for sequencing was PBMCs or T cells enriched from blood (not recorded which). The receptor's source is a woman in her twenties or thirties with acute COVID-19. CDR3 region: CASTQSGANVLTF. CDR3 nucleotides: TGTGCCAGCACCCAGTCTGGGGCCAACGTCCTGACTTTC.